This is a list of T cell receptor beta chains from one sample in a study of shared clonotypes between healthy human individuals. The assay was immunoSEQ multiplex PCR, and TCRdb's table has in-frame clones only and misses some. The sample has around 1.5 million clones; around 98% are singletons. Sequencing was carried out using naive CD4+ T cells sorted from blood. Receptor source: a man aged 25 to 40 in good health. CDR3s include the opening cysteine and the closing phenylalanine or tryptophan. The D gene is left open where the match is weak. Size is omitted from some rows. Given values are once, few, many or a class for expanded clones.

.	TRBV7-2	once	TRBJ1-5	TGTGCCAGCAGCATTAGCTGGGGGGCCGATCAGCCCCAGCATTTT	CASSISWGADQPQHF
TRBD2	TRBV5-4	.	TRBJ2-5	TGTGCCAGCAGCTTGGGAGCGGGAGGGCCCACAGAGACCCAGTACTTC	CASSLGAGGPTETQYF
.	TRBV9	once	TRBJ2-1	TGTGCCAGCAGCCCCATTGGGGGGGCGGTCATGGGTGAGCAGTTCTTC	CASSPIGGAVMGEQFF
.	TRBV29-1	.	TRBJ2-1	TGCAGCGTTGGGACCCTAGCTCAGGGGAGTGAGCAGTTCTTC	CSVGTLAQGSEQFF
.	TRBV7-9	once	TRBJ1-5	TGTGCCAGCAGCAGCAGCCACGGACAGCGCAATCAGCCCCAGCATTTT	CASSSSHGQRNQPQHF
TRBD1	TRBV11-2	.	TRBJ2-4	TGTGCCAGCAGCCCAGACAGGGGGGACATTCAGTACTTC	CASSPDRGDIQYF
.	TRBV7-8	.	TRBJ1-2	TGTGCCAGCAATCTCCGGGCTAATGGCTACACCTTC	CASNLRANGYTF
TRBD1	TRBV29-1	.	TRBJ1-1	TGCGGGGGGTCGGGACAGGACACTGAAGCTTTCTTT	CGGSGQDTEAFF
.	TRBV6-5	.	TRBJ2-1	TGTGCCAGCAGTTACAGTAGAGTCAGGGGCAATGAGCAGTTCTTC	CASSYSRVRGNEQFF
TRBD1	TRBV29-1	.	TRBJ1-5	TGCAGCGTTGGGGGGACAGGGGCAAATCAGCCCCAGCATTTT	CSVGGTGANQPQHF
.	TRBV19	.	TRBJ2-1	TGTGCCAGTAGTATTTGGGAGCAGCGTACTTACAATGAGCAGTTCTTC	CASSIWEQRTYNEQFF
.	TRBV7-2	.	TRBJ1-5	TGTGCCAGCAGCTCGGAAACTCTCCAGCCCCAGCATTTT	CASSSETLQPQHF
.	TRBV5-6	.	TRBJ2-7	TGTGCCAGCAGCTTGGCCAACCAGGGGCTCTACGAGCAGTACTTC	CASSLANQGLYEQYF
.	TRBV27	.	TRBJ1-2	TGTGCCAGCAGTTTAAGCCCTGGCGGTAACTATGGCTACACCTTC	CASSLSPGGNYGYTF
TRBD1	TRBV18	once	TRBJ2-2	TGTGCCAGCTCAAGAACAGGGGGGACCGGGGAGCTGTTTTTT	CASSRTGGTGELFF